This paragraph covers one TCR beta chain sequence. The CDR3 contains 18 residues. Germline V gene data show CDR1 as MNHEY and CDR2 as SVGEGT. V was shortened by 3 bases and J by 1 base, with 21 bases between the two germline ends. Seattle enrolled patients during active infection and tracked them longitudinally. The sample belongs to a study of blood T cell repertoires in COVID-19. Study at large: PBMCs, B-cell-depleted T cells, or T cells were the source of the cDNA or gDNA that made up the material.

Source study methods: Reference gene primer amplification in the assay estimated nucleated cell counts. Data came from immunoSEQ multiplex PCR; TCRdb stores just in-frame clones and leaves some out. Clonal size and the V and J genes are those of that table, whereas D and trimming came from the DNA. The table has around 68,000 clones, 70% to 90% seen once. The sample comprised peripheral blood. The V gene is TRBV6-2 or TRBV6-3, the J gene TRBJ2-5; possibly TRBD2 for D (6 bases). This sequence was found in a man aged 40-55 years with COVID-19, enrolled during active disease. The CDR3 loop reads CASSYVRRGRSLQETQYF. The DNA for the CDR3 is TGTGCCAGCAGTTATGTACGGAGGGGACGTAGCCTCCAAGAGACCCAGTACTTC.